The rows below give T cell receptor beta chains drawn from one sample of a study of shared clonotypes between healthy human individuals. Produced via immunoSEQ multiplex PCR; TCRdb's table is partial and in-frame only. The sample shows about 820,000 clones, approximately 92% of them seen only once. The sequenced material came from naive CD8+ T cells sorted from blood. These receptors all come from a man aged 25-45 years in good health. The CDR3 runs from the conserved cysteine through the conserved F or W. The order of the fields is V gene, CDR3 length, J gene, D gene, clone size, CDR3 protein, CDR3 DNA. A D gene is named only where the DNA matches it firmly. Size is omitted from some rows. Given values are once, few, many or a class for expanded clones.

>TRBV9|21|TRBJ2-1|TRBD2|NA
CASRAHPGSETGAGTNNEQFF
TGTGCCAGCAGGGCGCACCCTGGATCGGAGACGGGTGCCGGGACTAACAATGAGCAGTTCTTC
>TRBV14|15|TRBJ1-1|NA|NA
CASSQEGHPNTEAFF
TGTGCCAGCAGCCAAGAAGGACACCCAAACACTGAAGCTTTCTTT
>TRBV2|14|TRBJ2-7|NA|NA
CASSETQDSYEQYF
TGTGCCAGCAGTGAGACGCAGGACTCCTACGAGCAGTACTTC
>TRBV29-1|15|TRBJ2-2|NA|NA
CSVEGRPTGTGELFF
TGCAGCGTTGAAGGGCGACCCACGGGCACCGGGGAGCTGTTTTTT
>TRBV11-2|15|TRBJ2-7|TRBD1|NA
CASSTGTGPFYEQYF
TGTGCCAGCAGCACCGGGACAGGACCTTTCTACGAGCAGTACTTC
>TRBV29-1|14|TRBJ2-1|TRBD2|NA
CSVRLAGVSNEQFF
TGCAGCGTAAGACTAGCGGGAGTTTCTAATGAGCAGTTCTTC
>TRBV27|15|TRBJ2-7|NA|NA
CASSPSPDGSYEQYF
TGTGCCAGCAGTCCCTCCCCCGACGGGAGCTACGAGCAGTACTTC
>TRBV7-9|16|TRBJ2-7|NA|few
CASSPPEAMWRYEQYF
TGTGCCAGCAGCCCACCCGAGGCGATGTGGCGCTACGAGCAGTACTTC
>TRBV23-1|16|TRBJ2-2|NA|NA
CASSSVSRQDTGELFF
TGCGCCAGCAGTTCGGTCTCCCGACAGGACACCGGGGAGCTGTTTTTT
>TRBV7-9|14|TRBJ2-7|NA|few
CASSTQSGFLRQYF
TGTGCCAGCAGCACACAAAGCGGGTTCCTACGGCAGTACTTC
>TRBV29-1|13|TRBJ1-3|TRBD1|NA
CSVQGDGGNTIYF
TGCAGCGTCCAGGGGGACGGTGGAAACACCATATATTTT
>TRBV6-1|16|TRBJ2-7|TRBD2|NA
CASSETSGRFSYEQYF
TGTGCCAGCAGTGAAACTAGCGGGAGATTCTCCTACGAGCAGTACTTC
>TRBV7-9|14|TRBJ2-5|NA|NA
CASSLVVSVETQYF
TGTGCCAGCAGCTTAGTGGTTAGCGTAGAGACCCAGTACTTC
>TRBV27|14|TRBJ2-7|NA|NA
CASGQWDASYEQYF
TGTGCCAGCGGACAGTGGGACGCCTCCTACGAGCAGTACTTC
>TRBV6-5|15|TRBJ2-1|NA|NA
CASRPGASSYNEQFF
TGTGCCAGCAGACCAGGGGCGAGCTCCTACAATGAGCAGTTCTTC
>TRBV15|14|TRBJ2-5|NA|NA
CATSRGGGQETQYF
TGTGCCACCAGCAGAGGTGGGGGCCAAGAGACCCAGTACTTC
>TRBV7-9|16|TRBJ2-1|NA|NA
CASSLAMGREANEQFF
TGTGCCAGCAGCTTAGCGATGGGCAGGGAAGCCAATGAGCAGTTCTTC
>TRBV5-1|18|TRBJ2-2|TRBD1|NA
CASSLEGGGQGITGELFF
TGCGCCAGCAGCTTAGAAGGTGGCGGACAGGGGATCACCGGGGAGCTGTTTTTT
>TRBV7-8|16|TRBJ1-2|NA|few
CASLPLRDIGGYGYTF
TGTGCCAGCCTCCCCCTCCGGGACATAGGAGGCTATGGCTACACCTTC
>TRBV7-8|15|TRBJ2-7|TRBD1|NA
CASSLGQGSHYEQYF
TGTGCCAGCAGCTTAGGACAGGGCTCGCACTACGAGCAGTACTTC
>TRBV28|11|TRBJ2-2|NA|NA
CASGPTGELFF
TGTGCCAGCGGACCTACCGGGGAGCTGTTTTTT
>TRBV10-1|19|TRBJ1-3|NA|NA
CASSKGRPTEVGSGNTIYF
TGCGCCAGCAGTAAAGGCCGACCGACGGAGGTCGGCTCTGGAAACACCATATATTTT
>TRBV27|14|TRBJ2-1|TRBD2|NA
CASSGGLGINEQFF
TGTGCCAGCAGTGGAGGACTAGGGATAAATGAGCAGTTCTTC
>TRBV7-3|15|TRBJ2-1|TRBD2|NA
CASSRTGGAYNEQFF
TGTGCCAGCAGCCGGACGGGGGGAGCCTACAATGAGCAGTTCTTC
>TRBV10-2|15|TRBJ1-1|NA|NA
CASGGQKDMNTEAFF
TGCGCCAGCGGAGGGCAGAAAGACATGAACACTGAAGCTTTCTTT
>TRBV18|14|TRBJ2-7|NA|NA
CASSHRDYTYEQYF
TGTGCCAGCTCTCACAGGGACTACACCTACGAGCAGTACTTC
>TRBV28|16|TRBJ2-5|NA|NA
CASTLGESEYQETQYF
TGTGCCAGCACCCTCGGGGAGAGCGAGTACCAAGAGACCCAGTACTTC
>TRBV19|14|TRBJ2-7|NA|NA
CASSLVAVPYEQYF
TGTGCCAGTAGTTTGGTGGCAGTCCCCTACGAGCAGTACTTC
>TRBV28|13|TRBJ2-1|TRBD1|NA
CASSETGGHEQFF
TGTGCCAGCAGTGAAACAGGGGGCCATGAGCAGTTCTTC
>TRBV27|14|TRBJ2-1|NA|NA
CASSLLESYNEQFF
TGTGCCAGCAGTTTACTAGAGTCCTACAATGAGCAGTTCTTC
>TRBV21-1|12|TRBJ2-1|NA|NA
CASSNPFNEQFF
TGTGCCAGCAGCAACCCTTTTAATGAGCAGTTCTTC
>TRBV7-8|15|TRBJ2-7|TRBD1|NA
CASSPHRDRVLEQYF
TGTGCCAGCAGCCCCCACAGGGACAGGGTACTTGAGCAGTACTTC
>TRBV7-9|15|TRBJ2-7|NA|NA
CASSSPRVGFYEQYF
TGTGCCAGCAGCTCCCCCCGGGTAGGGTTCTACGAGCAGTACTTC
>TRBV21-1|15|TRBJ2-7|NA|NA
CASSKRGQGTYEQYF
TGTGCCAGCAGCAAAAGGGGACAGGGGACATACGAGCAGTACTTC
>TRBV4-3|15|TRBJ1-5|TRBD1|few
CASSQDTTGFQPQHF
TGCGCCAGCAGCCAAGACACGACAGGGTTTCAGCCCCAGCATTTT
>TRBV27|16|TRBJ1-5|NA|NA
CASSFRGETPVGTQHF
TGTGCCAGCAGTTTTAGAGGGGAGACTCCGGTTGGGACCCAGCATTTT
>TRBV5-8|14|TRBJ1-1|NA|NA
CASSLGIGLDEAFF
TGTGCCAGCAGCTTGGGGATAGGGTTAGATGAAGCTTTCTTT
>TRBV5-1|15|TRBJ2-2|NA|once
CASRLYRDDTGELFF
TGCGCCAGCAGACTCTACAGGGATGACACCGGGGAGCTGTTTTTT
>TRBV11-2|18|TRBJ2-2|TRBD1|few
CASRPRDRGSTNTGELFF
TGTGCCAGCAGGCCCCGGGACAGGGGGAGTACGAACACCGGGGAGCTGTTTTTT
>TRBV6-5|15|TRBJ1-2|TRBD1|NA
CASSYYDRADYGYTF
TGTGCCAGCAGTTACTATGACAGGGCCGACTATGGCTACACCTTC
>TRBV29-1|15|TRBJ1-2|NA|NA
CSVEDVSAQIYGYTF
TGCAGCGTTGAAGATGTTTCGGCGCAGATCTATGGCTACACCTTC
>TRBV30|16|TRBJ2-2|TRBD2|once
CAWSVLSGTNTGELFF
TGTGCCTGGAGTGTACTAAGCGGGACGAACACCGGGGAGCTGTTTTTT
>TRBV27|13|TRBJ1-5|NA|NA
CASSLSGHQPQHF
TGTGCCAGCAGTTTAAGCGGACACCAGCCCCAGCATTTT
>TRBV6-6|12|TRBJ1-1|NA|NA
CASSYSRTEAFF
TGTGCCAGCAGTTACTCTCGTACTGAAGCTTTCTTT